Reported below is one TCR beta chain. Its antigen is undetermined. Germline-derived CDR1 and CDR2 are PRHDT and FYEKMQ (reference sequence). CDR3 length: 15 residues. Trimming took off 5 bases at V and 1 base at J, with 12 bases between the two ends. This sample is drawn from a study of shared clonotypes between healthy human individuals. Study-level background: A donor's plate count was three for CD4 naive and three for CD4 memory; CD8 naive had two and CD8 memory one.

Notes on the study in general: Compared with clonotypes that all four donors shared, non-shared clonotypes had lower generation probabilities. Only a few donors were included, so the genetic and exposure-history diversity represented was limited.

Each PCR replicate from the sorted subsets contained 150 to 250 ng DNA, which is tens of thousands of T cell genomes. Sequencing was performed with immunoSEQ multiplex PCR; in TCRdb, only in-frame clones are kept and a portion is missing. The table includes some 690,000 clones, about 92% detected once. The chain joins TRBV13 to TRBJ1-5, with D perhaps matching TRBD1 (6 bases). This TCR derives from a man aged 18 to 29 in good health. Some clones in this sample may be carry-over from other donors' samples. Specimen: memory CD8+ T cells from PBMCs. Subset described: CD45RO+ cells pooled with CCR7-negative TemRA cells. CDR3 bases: TGTGCCAGCAGCCTCACGACAGGCAGCAATCAGCCCCAGCATTTT. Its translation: CASSLTTGSNQPQHF.